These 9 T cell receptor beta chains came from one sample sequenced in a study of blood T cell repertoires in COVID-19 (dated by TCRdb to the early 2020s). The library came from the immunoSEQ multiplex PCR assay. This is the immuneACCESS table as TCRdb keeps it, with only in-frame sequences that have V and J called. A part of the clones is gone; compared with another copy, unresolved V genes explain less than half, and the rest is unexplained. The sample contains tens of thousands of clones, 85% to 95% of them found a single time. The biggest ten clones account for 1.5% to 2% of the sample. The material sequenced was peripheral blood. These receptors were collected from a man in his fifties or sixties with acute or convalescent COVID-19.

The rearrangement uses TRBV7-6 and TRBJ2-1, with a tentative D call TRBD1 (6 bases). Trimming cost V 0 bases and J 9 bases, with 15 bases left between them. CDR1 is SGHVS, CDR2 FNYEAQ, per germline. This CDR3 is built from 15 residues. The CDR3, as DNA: TGTGCCAGCAGCTTAGCGTCGGGGACATCAATTGAGCAGTTCTTC. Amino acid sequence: CASSLASGTSIEQFF.

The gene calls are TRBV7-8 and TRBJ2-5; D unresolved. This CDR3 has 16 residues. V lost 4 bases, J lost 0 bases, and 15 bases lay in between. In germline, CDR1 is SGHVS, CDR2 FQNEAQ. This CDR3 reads CASSSLAEEYQETQYF. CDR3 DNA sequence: TGTGCCAGCAGCTCCCTGGCGGAAGAGTACCAAGAGACCCAGTACTTC.

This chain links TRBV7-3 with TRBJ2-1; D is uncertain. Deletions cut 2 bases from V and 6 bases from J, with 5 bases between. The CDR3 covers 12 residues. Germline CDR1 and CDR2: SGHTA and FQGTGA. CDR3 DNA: TGTGCCAGCAGCTTAGGTAGCAATGAGCAGTTCTTC. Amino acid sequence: CASSLGSNEQFF.

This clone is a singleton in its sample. The CDR3 protein is CASSSDRDTNQPQHF. The CDR3 nucleotides are TGTGCCAGTAGTTCCGACCGGGACACAAATCAGCCCCAGCATTTT. This chain joins TRBV19 and TRBJ1-5; the D gene is possibly TRBD1 (6 bases). Germline V gene lookup returns CDR1 LNHDA and CDR2 SQIVND (reference sequence). This CDR3 region has 15 residues. V was cut by 5 bases and J by 4 bases, with 15 bases left in between.

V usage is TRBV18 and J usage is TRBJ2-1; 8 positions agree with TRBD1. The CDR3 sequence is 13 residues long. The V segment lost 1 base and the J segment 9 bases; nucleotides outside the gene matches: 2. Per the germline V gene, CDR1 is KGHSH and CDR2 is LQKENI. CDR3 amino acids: CASSPRTGIEQFF. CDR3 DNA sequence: TGTGCCAGCTCACCACGGACAGGGATTGAGCAGTTCTTC.

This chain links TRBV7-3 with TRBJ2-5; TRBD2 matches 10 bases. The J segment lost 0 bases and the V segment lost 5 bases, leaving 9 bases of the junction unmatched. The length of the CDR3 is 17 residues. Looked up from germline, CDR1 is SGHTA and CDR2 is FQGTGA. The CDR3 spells CASSRYGLADNQETQYF. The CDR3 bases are TGTGCCAGCAGCCGATACGGACTAGCGGACAACCAAGAGACCCAGTACTTC.

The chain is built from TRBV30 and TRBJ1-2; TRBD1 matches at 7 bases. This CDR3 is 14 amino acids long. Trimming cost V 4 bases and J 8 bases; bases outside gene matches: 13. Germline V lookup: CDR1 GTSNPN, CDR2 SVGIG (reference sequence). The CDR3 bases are TGTGCCTGGACTACAGGGGCCCAGTTCCGCGGCTACACCTTC. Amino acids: CAWTTGAQFRGYTF.

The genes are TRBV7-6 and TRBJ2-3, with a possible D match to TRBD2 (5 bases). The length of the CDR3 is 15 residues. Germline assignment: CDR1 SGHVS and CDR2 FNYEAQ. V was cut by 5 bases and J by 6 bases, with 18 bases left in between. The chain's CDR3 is CASSRRGSEADTQYF. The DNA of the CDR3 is TGTGCCAGCAGCAGGAGAGGGAGCGAGGCGGATACGCAGTATTTT.

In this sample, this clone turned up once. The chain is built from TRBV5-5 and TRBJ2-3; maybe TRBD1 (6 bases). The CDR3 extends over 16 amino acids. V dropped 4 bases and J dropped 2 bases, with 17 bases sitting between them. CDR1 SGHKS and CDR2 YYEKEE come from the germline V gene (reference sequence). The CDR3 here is CASSGTGTPYTDTQYF. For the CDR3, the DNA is TGTGCCAGCAGCGGTACCGGGACACCGTACACAGATACGCAGTATTTT.